The 29 T cell receptor beta chains below were found in one sample sequenced in a study of T cells in Graves' hyperthyroidism and ophthalmopathy. TCR beta CDR3 regions were amplified from RNA transcripts. HTBI primers were the set used in a first-round RT-PCR of the TCR CDR3. TCRdb re-analysed the multiplex PCR reads in MiXCR, keeping a single row per CDR3 protein. The sample gives roughly 570,000 distinct CDR3 sequences, around 16% of which show up once; 6.5% to 8% is in the top ten. Material for sequencing was blood. Source of these receptors: a woman in her twenties or thirties with Graves' hyperthyroidism.

Ten or more counts support this clonotype. The V call is TRBV10-3, the J call TRBJ2-1; 8 bases line up with TRBD2. The CDR3 sequence is 17 residues long. Germline V CDR1 and CDR2: ENHRY, SYGVKD. V was clipped by 4 bases and J by 3 bases; unmatched bases: 11. The CDR3 reads CAISAGVSGINYNEQFF. CDR3 nucleotides: TGTGCCATCAGTGCGGGGGTTAGCGGGATAAACTACAATGAGCAGTTCTTC.

V and J are TRBV24-1 and TRBJ2-7; no reliable D call. The CDR3 totals 12 residues. The ends were cut back, 2 bases at V and 5 bases at J, with 6 bases in the middle. CDR1 and CDR2 from the germline V gene are KGHDR and SFDVKD. The CDR3 reads CATSDWGNEQYF. CDR3 bases: TGTGCCACCAGTGATTGGGGTAACGAGCAGTACTTC.

A few counts support this clonotype. V gene TRBV4-3 combines with J gene TRBJ2-1; the D gene is possibly TRBD2 (6 bases). V lost 5 bases, J lost 8 bases, and 13 bases lay in between. The CDR3 runs 13 residues. Per germline, CDR1 LGHNA and CDR2 YSLEER. The CDR3 sequence is CASSYRWGDEQFF. In nucleotides, the CDR3 is TGCGCCAGCAGCTACCGGTGGGGGGATGAGCAGTTCTTC.

This clonotype occurred a few times. This chain connects TRBV5-5 to TRBJ2-2, with TRBD2 identical over 8 bases. The CDR3 is 16 amino acids. CDR1 and CDR2 (germline): SGHKS, YYEKEE (reference sequence). V shed 4 bases and J 5 bases; nucleotides not matched to a gene: 10. The CDR3 is CASSQTAGGATGELFF. CDR3 coding DNA: TGTGCCAGCAGCCAAACCGCCGGGGGGGCGACCGGGGAGCTGTTTTTT.

The chain links TRBV19 to TRBJ2-1, with 8 bases lining up with TRBD2. Germline assignment: CDR1 LNHDA and CDR2 SQIVND (reference sequence). The CDR3 has 15 amino acids. Trimming at V came to 1 base and at J to 5 bases, leaving 4 bases not matched to a gene. The CDR3 DNA follows: TGTGCCAGTAGTATAGCGGGGGGGGTCAACAATGAGCAGTTCTTC. It encodes CASSIAGGVNNEQFF.

This clonotype has a count of ten or more. The chain uses TRBV18 and TRBJ2-1; tentatively, D is TRBD1 or TRBD2 (5 bases each). The CDR3 has 15 residues. Germline lookup yields CDR1 KGHSH and CDR2 LQKENI. Trimming pared 0 bases from V and 8 bases from J, leaving 14 bases between. CDR3 nucleotides: TGTGCCAGCTCACCACCTTCCGCTGGGGGACATGAGCAGTTCTTC. Translating it yields CASSPPSAGGHEQFF.

V gene TRBV27 combines with J gene TRBJ2-2; no clear D gene. The CDR3 runs to 14 residues. V lost 8 bases and J lost 0, with 10 bases in between. From germline, CDR1 is MNHEY and CDR2 SMNVEV (reference sequence). The CDR3 sequence: CASGVFPNTGELFF. Written as DNA, the CDR3 is TGTGCCAGCGGGGTATTCCCGAACACCGGGGAGCTGTTTTTT.

This clonotype was seen a few times. CDR3 nucleotide sequence: TGTGCCAGCAGTTACTCGACCCAACGGGGAGATACGCAGTATTTT. Residues: CASSYSTQRGDTQYF. The chain is built from TRBV6-5 and TRBJ2-3, with D perhaps matching TRBD2 (5 bases). With 0 bases removed from V and 5 bases from J, the gap between germline ends came to 12 bases. CDR1 is MNHEY and CDR2 is SVGAGI in the germline V gene. The CDR3 is 15 residues long.

There are many counts of this clonotype. CDR3 bases: TGTGCCACCAGTGATTTGGCCAGGGGCAGGGAGACCCAGTACTTC. This encodes CATSDLARGRETQYF. This chain links TRBV24-1 with TRBJ2-5; tentative D call: TRBD1 (6 bases). This CDR3 has 15 amino acids. Germline assignment: CDR1 KGHDR and CDR2 SFDVKD. V was shortened by 0 bases and J by 5 bases, with 12 bases between the two germline ends.

CDR3 in amino acids: CAVRSSGRGEQFF. The CDR3 DNA reads as TGTGCCGTCCGGTCTAGCGGGAGGGGGGAGCAGTTCTTC. This chain joins TRBV24-1 and TRBJ2-1, with TRBD2 matching 12 bases. The V gene end was trimmed by 12 bases and the J gene end by 10 bases; junction bases not matched to a gene: 9. Per germline, CDR1 KGHDR and CDR2 SFDVKD. CDR3 length equals 13 residues.

This clonotype was recorded a few times. This chain links TRBV5-1 with TRBJ1-6; 8 bases line up with TRBD1. The CDR3 is made up of 14 amino acids. Germline V gene sequence: CDR1 SGHRS, CDR2 YFSETQ. J gave up 8 bases and V 3 bases, and 4 bases lay outside the gene matches. CDR3 amino acids: CASSWRQGYSPLHF. In nucleotides, the CDR3 is TGCGCCAGCAGCTGGCGACAGGGGTATTCACCCCTCCACTTT.

The rearrangement uses TRBV19 and TRBJ1-5; no clear D. CDR1 and CDR2 from the germline V gene are LNHDA and SQIVND (reference sequence). This CDR3 is 14 amino acids long. V was shortened by 7 bases and J by 4 bases, with 14 bases between the two germline ends. As DNA, the CDR3 is TGTGCCAGTAAGAGACACGTTCCGAATCAGCCCCAGCATTTT. It encodes CASKRHVPNQPQHF.

Ten or more counts support this clonotype. The chain couples TRBV3-1 to TRBJ2-2, with no clear D. This CDR3 is built from 15 residues. CDR1 and CDR2 (germline): LGHDT, YNNKEL (reference sequence). The V and J ends lost 4 bases and 6 bases respectively, with 15 bases between them. The CDR3 reads CASSRNSLGAGELFF. The CDR3 DNA is TGTGCCAGCAGCCGGAACTCTCTTGGGGCCGGGGAGCTGTTTTTT. The full variable domain, completed using reference TRBV3-1 and TRBJ2-2, is DTAVSQTPKYLVTQMGNDKSIKCEQNLGHDTMYWYKQDSKKFLKIMFSYNNKELIINETVPNRFSPKSPDKAHLNLHINSLELGDSAVYFCASSRNSLGAGELFFGEGSRLTVL.

This clonotype was seen ten or more times. The chain carries TRBV11-2 and TRBJ2-1; no reliable D call. The CDR3 consists of 11 residues. In germline, CDR1 is SGHAT, CDR2 FQNNGV. The ends were cut back, 1 base at V and 8 bases at J, with 3 bases in the middle. CDR3 DNA sequence: TGTGCCAGCAGCTTAGCGCATGAGCAGTTCTTC. This translates into CASSLAHEQFF.

This clonotype was seen ten or more times. The chain carries TRBV7-2 and TRBJ1-1; TRBD1 agrees at 12 bases. Losses at the gene ends were 8 bases for V and 0 bases for J; bases not matched to a gene: 4. CDR3 size: 15 residues. Germline V CDR1 and CDR2: SGHTA, FQGNSA. CDR3 protein: CASWDRGRVNTEAFF. CDR3 nucleotide sequence: TGTGCCAGCTGGGACAGGGGGCGAGTGAACACTGAAGCTTTCTTT.

At least ten counts were recorded for this clonotype. The chain carries TRBV28 and TRBJ2-1; 8 nucleotides align to TRBD2. The germline V gene has CDR1 MDHEN and CDR2 SYDVKM. The J segment lost 3 bases and the V segment lost 6 bases, leaving 7 bases of the junction unmatched. CDR3 length: 15 residues. The DNA of the CDR3 is TGTGCCAGCAGCCACCGAAGCGGGAGCTACAATGAGCAGTTCTTC. Translated: CASSHRSGSYNEQFF.

This clonotype was recorded a few times. The gene calls are TRBV19 and TRBJ2-7, with D perhaps assigned TRBD1 or TRBD2 (5 bases each). The CDR3 is 14 amino acids. Germline lookup yields CDR1 LNHDA and CDR2 SQIVND (reference sequence). V gave up 4 bases and J gave up 7 bases, with 17 bases separating them. DNA of the CDR3: TGTGCCAGTAGTACCCGATCCGGGACGGGGGAGCAGTACTTC. This sequence encodes CASSTRSGTGEQYF.

This clonotype has a handful of counts. The rearrangement uses TRBV25-1 and TRBJ2-7, with TRBD2 matching 11 bases. J lost 3 bases, V lost 4 bases, and 5 bases had no gene match. This CDR3 comprises 15 residues. Germline CDR1 and CDR2: MGHDK and SYGVNS. CDR3 region: CASSVTGTSGYEQYF. The DNA of the CDR3 is TGTGCCAGCAGTGTCACGGGGACTAGCGGCTACGAGCAGTACTTC.

This clonotype has more than one count but fewer than ten. The rearrangement joins TRBV20-1 to TRBJ1-6; maybe TRBD1 (6 bases). The CDR3 spans 14 residues. The V end lost 3 bases, the J end lost 8 bases, and 14 bases lay between the germline ends. Germline CDR1 and CDR2: DFQATT and SNEGSKA (reference sequence). The CDR3, as DNA: TGCAGTGCTAGCTGGGGCAGGGGCTATTCACCCCTCCACTTT. This sequence encodes CSASWGRGYSPLHF.

In its sample, this clonotype was seen many times. This chain links TRBV2 with TRBJ2-4, with D unresolved. Germline V gene lookup returns CDR1 SNHLY and CDR2 FYNNEI. V lost 8 bases and J lost 3, with 11 bases in between. The CDR3 has 13 residues. The CDR3 protein is CASGKDSKNIQYF. The CDR3 coding sequence is TGTGCCAGCGGGAAGGATAGCAAAAACATTCAGTACTTC.

V gene TRBV27 combines with J gene TRBJ2-1, with 7 bases identical to TRBD1. The J call is doubtful: the DNA matches TRBJ2-7 better. Germline V lookup: CDR1 MNHEY, CDR2 SMNVEV (reference sequence). This CDR3 has 16 residues. The CDR3 spells CASSVNRGSTPNEQYF. The CDR3 DNA reads as TGTGCCAGCAGTGTAAACAGGGGATCGACCCCCAATGAGCAGTACTTC.

Many counts were recorded for this clonotype. Written as DNA, the CDR3 is TGTGCCTGGGAGGGAGATGGCTACACCTTC. Protein: CAWEGDGYTF. This chain connects TRBV30 to TRBJ1-2; D is undetermined. The CDR3 has 10 amino acids. The germline gives CDR1 GTSNPN, CDR2 SVGIG (reference sequence). The V end lost 5 bases, the J end lost 6 bases, and 7 bases lay between the germline ends. Supplemented by reference TRBV30 and TRBJ1-2, the full variable domain reads SQTIHQWPATLVQPVGSPLSLECTVEGTSNPNLYWYRQAAGRGLQLLFYSVGIGQISSEVPQNLSASRPQDRQFILSSKKLLLSDSGFYLCAWEGDGYTFGSGTRLTVV.

This clonotype was recorded a few times. The chain carries TRBV18 and TRBJ2-7; 10 nucleotides align to TRBD1. With 4 bases clipped from V and 4 bases from J, the junction kept 10 bases outside the gene matches. The length of the CDR3 is 16 residues. Germline CDR1 is KGHSH and CDR2 is LQKENI. The chain's CDR3 is CASSRYPGTGAYEQYF. CDR3 in DNA: TGTGCCAGCTCACGCTACCCCGGGACAGGGGCATACGAGCAGTACTTC. Together with reference TRBV18 and TRBJ2-7, the CDR3 gives the full variable domain: NAGVMQNPRHLVRRRGQEARLRCSPMKGHSHVYWYRQLPEEGLKFMVYLQKENIIDESGMPKERFSAEFPKEGPSILRIQQVVRGDSAAYFCASSRYPGTGAYEQYFGPGTRLTVT.

This clonotype occurred many times. The J gene is TRBJ1-5, the V gene TRBV12-3 or TRBV12-4; 9 nucleotides line up with TRBD1. The CDR3 is 15 amino acids. V lost 2 bases to trimming and J lost 5 bases; unmatched junction nucleotides: 4. The CDR3 DNA follows: TGTGCCAGCAGTTTAAACAGGGGGCTCGATCAGCCCCAGCATTTT. Translation: CASSLNRGLDQPQHF.

About this clonotype itself: This may arise from a read error, as a much more abundant clone is one base away. The chain links TRBV27 to TRBJ2-3; TRBD1 is a possible D gene (5 bases). The V gene lost 11 bases and the J gene lost 4 bases, with 10 bases spanning the gap. Germline V gene data show CDR1 as MNHEY and CDR2 as SMNVEV (reference sequence). The CDR3 is made up of 11 amino acids. The CDR3: CASMGPDTQYF. The CDR3 bases are TGTGCCTCCATGGGGCCAGATACGCAGTATTTT.

Turning to this clonotype: A clone one base away is much larger, so this may be a read error. The V call is TRBV28, the J call TRBJ2-3; D is possibly TRBD2 (6 bases). Germline assignment: CDR1 MDHEN and CDR2 SYDVKM. This CDR3 contains 14 residues. Trimming stripped 5 bases from V and 4 bases from J, with 13 bases between. The CDR3 region has the DNA TGTGCCAGCAGTGGAATGGGGGAGGCAGATACGCAGTATTTT. Protein: CASSGMGEADTQYF. The full variable domain, its missing parts supplied by reference TRBV28 and TRBJ2-3, is DVKVTQSSRYLVKRTGEKVFLECVQDMDHENMFWYRQDPGLGLRLIYFSYDVKMKEKGDIPEGYSVSREKKERFSLILESASTNQTSMYLCASSGMGEADTQYFGPGTRLTVL.

The V gene is TRBV7-2, the J gene TRBJ1-2, with a possible D match to TRBD1 (5 bases). The germline V and J ends were trimmed by 3 bases and 1 base, with 12 bases remaining between them. The CDR3 has 15 amino acids. The germline V gene has CDR1 SGHTA and CDR2 FQGNSA. CDR3 protein: CASSLRGTSNYGYTF. Here the CDR3 DNA reads TGTGCCAGCAGCTTGAGGGGAACAAGTAACTATGGCTACACCTTC.

The J gene is TRBJ2-5, the V gene TRBV20-1; 8 bases map to TRBD2. This CDR3 comprises 14 residues. V lost 6 bases, J lost 2 bases, and 8 bases stayed unmatched. Germline-derived CDR1 and CDR2 are DFQATT and SNEGSKA (reference sequence). CDR3 region: CSAHTSGEQETQYF. In DNA form, the CDR3 reads TGCAGTGCGCACACTAGCGGAGAACAAGAGACCCAGTACTTC.

Concerning this clonotype: With a much larger clone just one base away, this may be a read error. The chain uses TRBV5-1 and TRBJ2-2; D gene ambiguous. Germline CDR1 reads SGHRS; CDR2 reads YFSETQ. The CDR3 is made up of 16 amino acids. Trimming pared 0 bases from V and 3 bases from J, leaving 12 bases between. DNA of the CDR3: TGCGCCAGCAGCTTGGCACCCCCGACGGACACCGGGGAGCTGTTTTTT. Translated, it gives CASSLAPPTDTGELFF.